Below, 27 T cell receptor beta chains from the same sample are listed, as sequenced in a study of blood T cells in healthy people across ages. For the second PCR, which ran for roughly 7 to 11 cycles, a sample-barcoded 5' primer and a J-beta primer mix were used. TCRdb fed the 5' RACE reads into MiXCR, producing one record per CDR3 protein. The sample shows under 700,000 distinct CDR3 sequences, nearly 25% of them seen only once. Another study also made use of these data, one on T cells of mothers and their children.

Sequencing was performed on blood. The source is a boy aged 10-17 years in good health.

The gene calls are TRBV5-6 and TRBJ2-3; TRBD2 matches at 8 bases. Unmatched junction bases numbered 15, after V lost 8 bases and J lost 7 bases. This CDR3 spans 15 amino acids. In germline, CDR1 is SGHDT, CDR2 YYEEEE. Here the CDR3 reads CASSGADPRIHTQYF. In nucleotides, the CDR3 is TGTGCCAGTAGCGGGGCGGATCCCCGGATACATACGCAGTATTTT.

The V and J genes are TRBV4-1 and TRBJ2-1; 9 positions match TRBD2. The trim removed 3 bases at V and 8 bases at J, leaving 8 bases unmatched. Germline V gene lookup returns CDR1 MGHRA and CDR2 YSYEKL. The CDR3 loop spans 15 amino acids. This CDR3 reads CASSQSLAGKDEQFF. The CDR3 DNA is TGCGCCAGCAGCCAGAGTCTAGCGGGAAAGGATGAGCAGTTCTTC.

This rearrangement joins TRBV29-1 to TRBJ1-1; 9 positions agree with TRBD1. Germline V gene lookup returns CDR1 SQVTM and CDR2 ANQGSEA. The CDR3 is made up of 16 amino acids. Losses at the gene ends were 3 bases for V and 0 bases for J; bases not matched to a gene: 8. The CDR3 region is CSVESTGTGMNTEAFF. CDR3 DNA: TGCAGCGTTGAGAGTACAGGGACAGGGATGAACACTGAAGCTTTCTTT. Full variable domain (outside the CDR3, taken from reference TRBV29-1 and TRBJ1-1): SAVISQKPSRDICQRGTSLTIQCQVDSQVTMMFWYRQQPGQSLTLIATANQGSEATYESGFVIDKFPISRPNLTFSTLTVSNMSPEDSSIYLCSVESTGTGMNTEAFFGQGTRLTVV.

The chain recombines TRBV7-8 with TRBJ1-2; TRBD1 aligns across 10 bases. This CDR3 has 15 residues. V lost 1 base to trimming and J lost 8 bases; unmatched junction nucleotides: 7. CDR1 and CDR2 (germline): SGHVS, FQNEAQ. The chain's CDR3 is CASSLEGQGLSGYTF. In DNA form, the CDR3 reads TGTGCCAGCAGCTTAGAGGGACAGGGGTTAAGCGGCTACACCTTC.

This clonotype was picked up a small number of times. V usage is TRBV4-1 and J usage is TRBJ2-7, with 9 bases aligning to TRBD1. V lost 4 bases and J lost 3; bases outside the gene matches: 10. The CDR3 loop spans 16 amino acids. Germline loops: CDR1 MGHRA, CDR2 YSYEKL. The DNA of the CDR3 is TGCGCCAGCAGCCCTACAGGGGGCGGGAGCGGCTACGAGCAGTACTTC. Translated, it gives CASSPTGGGSGYEQYF.

The chain is built from TRBV4-2 and TRBJ2-7, with TRBD2 matching over 7 bases. The junction had 7 bases not matched to a gene; V was cut back by 0 bases and J by 2 bases. This CDR3 contains 16 residues. From germline, CDR1 is LGHNA and CDR2 YNFKEQ. The CDR3 sequence is CASSQDPAGDPYEQYF. CDR3 DNA sequence: TGTGCCAGCAGCCAAGATCCCGCGGGAGATCCCTACGAGCAGTACTTC.

This clonotype was detected ten times or more. V is TRBV29-1 and J is TRBJ2-1; the D is unclear. Between the trimmed V and J ends, which lost 6 bases and 4 bases, there was a span of 13 bases. The CDR3 has 13 residues. CDR1 is SQVTM, CDR2 ANQGSEA, per germline. Here the CDR3 reads CSVASSLYNEQFF. Written as DNA, the CDR3 is TGCAGCGTCGCCAGTAGCCTATACAATGAGCAGTTCTTC.

This clonotype has a handful of counts. This sequence joins TRBV5-4 and TRBJ2-5, with 11 nucleotides matching TRBD1. Germline V CDR1 and CDR2: SGHNT, YYREEE (reference sequence). The CDR3 sequence is 15 residues long. Germline trimming cut 7 bases from V and 5 bases from J; bases unmatched to any gene: 10. The CDR3 region has the DNA TGTGCCAGCGGCGAGGGACAGGGGGTTCGGGAGACCCAGTACTTC. Encoded protein: CASGEGQGVRETQYF.

Remarks on this clonotype: Its ends do not fully match the called genes, so a read error is possible. V gene TRBV25-1 combines with J gene TRBJ2-5; D perhaps matches TRBD2 (6 bases). The J call may be incorrect, as the DNA end agrees better with TRBJ2-7. Germline assignment: CDR1 MGHDK and CDR2 SYGVNS. The CDR3 sequence is 14 residues long. CDR3: CAGSVKGLSYEQYF. CDR3 in DNA: TGTGCCGGCAGTGTCAAGGGACTCTCCTACGAGCAGTACTTC.

Comments on this clonotype: At one boundary the junction diverges from the germline segment, which might be a read error. The chain recombines TRBV4-3 with TRBJ1-4; unclear D gene. The CDR3 spans 17 residues. CDR1 LGHNA and CDR2 YSLEER come from the germline V gene. In DNA form, the CDR3 reads TGCGCCGGCAGCCAAGGGTTCACCCCAGCGGCTAATGAAAAACTGTTTTTT. Protein sequence: CAGSQGFTPAANEKLFF.

This clonotype was observed a few times. The chain couples TRBV20-1 to TRBJ2-7, with TRBD2 matching over 11 bases. The trim removed 6 bases at V and 3 bases at J, leaving 4 bases unmatched. Looked up from germline, CDR1 is DFQATT and CDR2 is SNEGSKA (reference sequence). This CDR3 has 13 amino acids. The CDR3 sequence: CSARGLAVYEQYF. The CDR3 nucleotides read TGCAGTGCCCGGGGACTAGCGGTCTACGAGCAGTACTTC.

This rearrangement joins TRBV12-3 or TRBV12-4 to TRBJ1-2; 7 nucleotides align to TRBD1. V was clipped by 6 bases and J by 8 bases; unmatched bases: 12. The CDR3 is 14 amino acids. CDR3: CASSLGEGAGGYTF. The CDR3 DNA reads TGTGCCAGCAGCCTAGGTGAGGGGGCTGGGGGCTACACCTTC.

Written as DNA, the CDR3 is TGCAGTGCTAGATCAGCGGGGGGGAACTACAATGAGCAGTTCTTC. Protein product: CSARSAGGNYNEQFF. The chain carries TRBV20-1 and TRBJ2-1; 10 bases fit TRBD2. Germline V gene data show CDR1 as DFQATT and CDR2 as SNEGSKA (reference sequence). The junction had 4 bases not matched to a gene; V was cut back by 2 bases and J by 3 bases. There are 15 residues in the CDR3.

This clonotype was counted only a few times. This chain links TRBV4-1 with TRBJ2-1; D unresolved. V gave up 7 bases and J gave up 2 bases, with 15 bases separating them. This CDR3 spans 15 amino acids. CDR1 is MGHRA, CDR2 YSYEKL, per germline. DNA of the CDR3: TGCGCCAGCAAGGTCCCCGGAAACCCCTACAATGAGCAGTTCTTC. It is translated as CASKVPGNPYNEQFF.

The chain combines TRBV2 with TRBJ1-5; 7 bases align to TRBD1. The CDR3 loop spans 17 amino acids. Looked up from germline, CDR1 is SNHLY and CDR2 is FYNNEI. The V gene end was trimmed by 6 bases and the J gene end by 3 bases; junction bases not matched to a gene: 14. The CDR3, as DNA: TGTGCCAGCAGCCCTTTTCCTGACAGGGACCCCAATCAGCCCCAGCATTTT. This encodes CASSPFPDRDPNQPQHF.

This clonotype has only a few counts. The rearrangement joins TRBV18 to TRBJ2-7, with 14 bases matching TRBD2. Germline-derived CDR1 and CDR2 are KGHSH and LQKENI. J lost 3 bases, V lost 0 bases, and 1 base had no gene match. CDR3 length: 16 amino acids. The CDR3 sequence: CASSPPGLAGVYEQYF. Here the CDR3 DNA reads TGTGCCAGCTCACCACCGGGACTAGCGGGAGTCTACGAGCAGTACTTC.

At least ten counts were recorded for this clonotype. The rearrangement links TRBV24-1 to TRBJ2-5; D possibly corresponds to TRBD2 (7 bases). The CDR3 spans 15 residues. Germline lookup yields CDR1 KGHDR and CDR2 SFDVKD. Deletions cut 9 bases from V and 0 bases from J, with 16 bases between. The CDR3 sequence: CATGTGGAYQETQYF. CDR3 sequence (DNA): TGTGCCACCGGAACGGGGGGCGCGTACCAAGAGACCCAGTACTTC.

This clonotype was observed many times. This rearrangement joins TRBV25-1 to TRBJ1-2; TRBD1 is a possible D gene (5 bases). Germline CDR1 reads MGHDK; CDR2 reads SYGVNS. The CDR3 extends over 15 amino acids. V lost 6 bases, J lost 2 bases, and 16 bases lay in between. DNA of the CDR3: TGTGCCAGCAGCCCAGTGAGAGGGACGAACTATGGCTACACCTTC. Encoded protein: CASSPVRGTNYGYTF.

V and J are TRBV7-2 and TRBJ2-7; D may be TRBD1 or TRBD2 (5 bases each). CDR1 and CDR2 from the germline V gene are SGHTA and FQGNSA. V lost 7 bases to trimming and J lost 6 bases, with 16 bases between them. The CDR3 extends over 13 amino acids. CDR3 nucleotides: TGTGCCAGCAACCGTAGTCCAGGGACCGAGCAGTACTTC. Its protein is CASNRSPGTEQYF.

The chain recombines TRBV27 with TRBJ2-7; 7 bases fit TRBD1. J was trimmed by 2 bases and V by 5 bases; bases with no gene match: 6. Per the germline V gene, CDR1 is MNHEY and CDR2 is SMNVEV (reference sequence). CDR3 length equals 14 residues. For the CDR3, the DNA is TGTGCCAGCAGTCCGACCACAGGGGCCTACGAGCAGTACTTC. Protein product: CASSPTTGAYEQYF.

This clonotype was seen only a few times. At one of its ends the junction is not consistent with the germline gene, which may arise from a read error. V and J are TRBV4-1 and TRBJ2-7; the match to TRBD1 covers 7 bases. There are 14 residues in the CDR3. The germline CDR1 and CDR2 sequences are MGHRA and YSYEKL. The CDR3, as DNA: TGCGCCAGCAGCCACCCCGGACAGGATGGCGAGCAGCACTTC. Protein product: CASSHPGQDGEQHF.

In its sample, this clonotype was seen a few times. This rearrangement joins TRBV9 to TRBJ1-6, with 10 bases matching TRBD1. This CDR3 region has 15 residues. V lost 1 base, J lost 10 bases, and 5 bases stayed unmatched. Germline loops: CDR1 SGDLS, CDR2 YYNGEE. CDR3 sequence reads: CASSVYGTGESPLHF. The CDR3 DNA follows: TGTGCCAGCAGCGTATACGGGACAGGGGAATCACCCCTCCACTTT.

This clonotype was detected ten times or more. CDR3 region: CASSQGILGNTQYF. The CDR3 DNA sequence: TGCGCCAGCAGCCAGGGGATACTTGGAAATACGCAGTATTTT. V and J are TRBV4-1 and TRBJ2-3; D unclear. Trimming stripped 3 bases from V and 7 bases from J, with 14 bases between. CDR1 is MGHRA and CDR2 is YSYEKL in the germline V gene. The CDR3 length is 14 residues.

This clonotype was recorded a few times. The CDR3 protein is CSARVVPSSYEQYF. The CDR3 coding sequence is TGCAGTGCTAGAGTAGTGCCTAGCAGCTACGAGCAGTACTTC. The chain employs TRBV20-1 and TRBJ2-7; maybe TRBD2 (5 bases). The CDR3 has 14 amino acids. Germline CDR1 reads DFQATT; CDR2 reads SNEGSKA (reference sequence). V lost 1 base and J 3 bases, leaving 13 bases between the germline ends.

The chain uses TRBV20-1 and TRBJ2-5; D may be TRBD1 or TRBD2 (5 bases each). The V and J ends lost 7 bases and 7 bases respectively, with 13 bases between them. CDR1 DFQATT and CDR2 SNEGSKA come from the germline V gene (reference sequence). This CDR3 contains 11 residues. CDR3 amino acids: CSDGDATTQYF. CDR3 nucleotide sequence: TGCAGTGATGGGGACGCGACGACCCAGTACTTC.

This clonotype came up a few times. The rearrangement uses TRBV5-4 and TRBJ2-2; weak D call: TRBD1 (5 bases). In germline, CDR1 is SGHNT, CDR2 YYREEE (reference sequence). CDR3 length: 16 residues. V lost 5 bases, J lost 6 bases, and 20 bases lay in between. In nucleotides, the CDR3 is TGTGCCAGCAGGCCCCCGGGCAAAAGGGGCGCCGGGGAGCTGTTTTTT. Translation gives CASRPPGKRGAGELFF.

The CDR3 region is CASSQGEVHEQFF. The CDR3, as DNA: TGTGCCAGCAGCCAAGGAGAAGTCCATGAGCAGTTCTTC. This chain uses TRBV14 with TRBJ2-1; D gene ambiguous. CDR1 is SGHDN, CDR2 FVKESK, per germline. The length of the CDR3 is 13 residues. V lost 1 base and J lost 8, with 9 bases in between.